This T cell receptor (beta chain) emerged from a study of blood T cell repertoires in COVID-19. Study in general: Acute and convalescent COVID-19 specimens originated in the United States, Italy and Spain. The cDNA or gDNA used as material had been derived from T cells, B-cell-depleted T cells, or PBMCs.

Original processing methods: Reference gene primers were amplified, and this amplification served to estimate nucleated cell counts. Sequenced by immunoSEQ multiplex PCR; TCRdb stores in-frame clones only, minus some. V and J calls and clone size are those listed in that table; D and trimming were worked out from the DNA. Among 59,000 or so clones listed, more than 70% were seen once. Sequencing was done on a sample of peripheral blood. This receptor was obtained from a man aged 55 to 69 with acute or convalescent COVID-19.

The CDR3 here is CRATAGNEQYF. For the CDR3, the DNA is TGCAGGGCGACCGCAGGGAACGAGCAGTACTTC. This chain joins TRBV20-1 and TRBJ2-7; TRBD1 is a possible D gene (5 bases). Germline V gene sequence: CDR1 DFQATT, CDR2 SNEGSKA (reference sequence). CDR3 length: 11 residues.